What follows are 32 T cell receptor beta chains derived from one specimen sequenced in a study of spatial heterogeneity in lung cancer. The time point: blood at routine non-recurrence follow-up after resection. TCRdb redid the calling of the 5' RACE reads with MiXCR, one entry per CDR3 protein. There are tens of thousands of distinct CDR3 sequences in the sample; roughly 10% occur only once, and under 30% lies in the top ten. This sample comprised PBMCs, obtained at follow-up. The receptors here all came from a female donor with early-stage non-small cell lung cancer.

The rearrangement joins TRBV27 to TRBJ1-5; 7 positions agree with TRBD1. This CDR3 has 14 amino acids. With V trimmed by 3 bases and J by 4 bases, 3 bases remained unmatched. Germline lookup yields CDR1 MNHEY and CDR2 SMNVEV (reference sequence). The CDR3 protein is CASSFLGQNQPQHF. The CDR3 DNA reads TGTGCCAGCAGTTTCCTGGGACAGAATCAGCCCCAGCATTTT.

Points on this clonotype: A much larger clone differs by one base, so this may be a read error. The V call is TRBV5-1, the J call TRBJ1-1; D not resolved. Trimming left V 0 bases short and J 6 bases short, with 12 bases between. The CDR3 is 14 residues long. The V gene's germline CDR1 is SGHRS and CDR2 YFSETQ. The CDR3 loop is CASSLVSWGAEAFF. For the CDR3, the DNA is TGCGCCAGCAGCTTGGTCAGTTGGGGAGCTGAAGCTTTCTTT. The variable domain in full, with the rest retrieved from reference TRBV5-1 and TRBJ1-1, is KAGVTQTPRYLIKTRGQQVTLSCSPISGHRSVSWYQQTPGQGLQFLFEYFSETQRNKGNFPGRFSGRQFSNSRSEMNVSTLELGDSALYLCASSLVSWGAEAFFGQGTRLTVV.

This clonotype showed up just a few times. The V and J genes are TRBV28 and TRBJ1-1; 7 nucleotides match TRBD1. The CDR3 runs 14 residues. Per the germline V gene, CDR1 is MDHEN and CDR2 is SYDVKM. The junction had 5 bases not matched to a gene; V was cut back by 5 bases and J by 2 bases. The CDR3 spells CASSIDRVNTEAFF. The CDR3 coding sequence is TGTGCCAGCAGTATAGACAGGGTTAACACTGAAGCTTTCTTT.

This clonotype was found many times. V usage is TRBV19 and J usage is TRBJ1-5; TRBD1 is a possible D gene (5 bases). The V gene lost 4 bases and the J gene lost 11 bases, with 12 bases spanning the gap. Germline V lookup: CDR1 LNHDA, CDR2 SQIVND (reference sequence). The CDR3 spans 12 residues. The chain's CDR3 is CASSTRALTQHF. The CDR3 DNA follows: TGTGCCAGTAGTACCAGGGCTCTCACCCAGCATTTT. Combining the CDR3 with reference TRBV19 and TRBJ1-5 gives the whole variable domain DGGITQSPKYLFRKEGQNVTLSCEQNLNHDAMYWYRQDPGQGLRLIYYSQIVNDFQKGDIAEGYSVSREKKESFPLTVTSAQKNPTAFYLCASSTRALTQHFGDGTRLSIL.

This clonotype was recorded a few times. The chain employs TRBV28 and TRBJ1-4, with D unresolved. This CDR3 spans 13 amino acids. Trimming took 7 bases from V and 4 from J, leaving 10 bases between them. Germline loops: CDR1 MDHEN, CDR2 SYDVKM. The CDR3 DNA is TGTGCCAGCAAGAAAGGGTTTAATGAAAAACTGTTTTTT. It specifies CASKKGFNEKLFF.

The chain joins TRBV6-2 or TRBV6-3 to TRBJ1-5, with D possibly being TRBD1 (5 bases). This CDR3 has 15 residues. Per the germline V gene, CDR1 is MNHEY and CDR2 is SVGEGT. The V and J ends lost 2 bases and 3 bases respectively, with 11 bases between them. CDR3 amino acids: CASSYRGPTNQPQHF. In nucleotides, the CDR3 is TGTGCCAGCAGTTACCGGGGCCCGACCAATCAGCCCCAGCATTTT.

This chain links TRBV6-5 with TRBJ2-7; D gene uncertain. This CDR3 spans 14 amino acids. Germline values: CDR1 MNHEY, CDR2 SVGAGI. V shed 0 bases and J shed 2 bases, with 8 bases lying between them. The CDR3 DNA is TGTGCCAGCAGTTACTCGGTCGGAGCCTACGAGCAGTACTTC. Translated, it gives CASSYSVGAYEQYF.

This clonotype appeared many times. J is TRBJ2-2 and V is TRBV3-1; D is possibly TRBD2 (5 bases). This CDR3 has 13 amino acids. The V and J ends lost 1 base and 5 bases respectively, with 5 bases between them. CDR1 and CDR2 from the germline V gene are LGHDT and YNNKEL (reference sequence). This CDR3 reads CASSQGGTGELFF. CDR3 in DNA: TGTGCCAGCAGCCAAGGAGGGACCGGGGAGCTGTTTTTT.

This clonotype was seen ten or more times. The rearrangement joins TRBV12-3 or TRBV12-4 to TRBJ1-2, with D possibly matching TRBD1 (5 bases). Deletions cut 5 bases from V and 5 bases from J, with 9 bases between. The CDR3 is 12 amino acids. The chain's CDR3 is CASSKGIYGYTF. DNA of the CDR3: TGTGCCAGCAGTAAGGGGATATATGGCTACACCTTC.

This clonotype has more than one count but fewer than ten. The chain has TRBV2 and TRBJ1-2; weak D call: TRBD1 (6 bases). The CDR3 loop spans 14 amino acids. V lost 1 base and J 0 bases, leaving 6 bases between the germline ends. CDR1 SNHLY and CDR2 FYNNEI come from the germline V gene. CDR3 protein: CASSEGTANYGYTF. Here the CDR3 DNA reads TGTGCCAGCAGTGAAGGGACAGCTAACTATGGCTACACCTTC.

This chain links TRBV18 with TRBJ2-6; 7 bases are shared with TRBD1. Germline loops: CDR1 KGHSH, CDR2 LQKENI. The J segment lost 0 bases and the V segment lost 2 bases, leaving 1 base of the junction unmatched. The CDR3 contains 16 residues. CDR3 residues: CASSPSGGSGANVLTF. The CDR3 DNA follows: TGTGCCAGCTCACCATCAGGGGGCTCTGGGGCCAACGTCCTGACTTTC.

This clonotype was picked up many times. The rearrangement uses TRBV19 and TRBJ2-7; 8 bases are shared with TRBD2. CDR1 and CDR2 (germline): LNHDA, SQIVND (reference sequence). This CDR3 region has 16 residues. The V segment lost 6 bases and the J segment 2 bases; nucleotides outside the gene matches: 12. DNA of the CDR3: TGTGCCAGTAGCGAGATACACCAGCGGGGGACCTACGAGCAGTACTTC. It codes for CASSEIHQRGTYEQYF.

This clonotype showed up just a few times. In DNA form, the CDR3 reads TGTGCCAGCAGTTTTGACTCTGCTAGCGGAGGCAATGAGCAGTTCTTC. Protein: CASSFDSASGGNEQFF. V and J are TRBV12-3 or TRBV12-4 and TRBJ2-1; 7 nucleotides align to TRBD2. The CDR3 contains 16 residues. The junction had 11 bases not matched to a gene; V was cut back by 3 bases and J by 6 bases.

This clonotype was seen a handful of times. CDR3 DNA sequence: TGTGCCAGCAGTCCCCGGGGGTCCGGAAATCAGCCCCAGCATTTT. Translation: CASSPRGSGNQPQHF. The chain uses TRBV27 and TRBJ1-5, with TRBD1 as a possible D gene (5 bases). The CDR3 totals 15 residues. The V end was cut by 5 bases, the J end by 4 bases, with 15 bases between. Germline-derived CDR1 and CDR2 are MNHEY and SMNVEV (reference sequence).

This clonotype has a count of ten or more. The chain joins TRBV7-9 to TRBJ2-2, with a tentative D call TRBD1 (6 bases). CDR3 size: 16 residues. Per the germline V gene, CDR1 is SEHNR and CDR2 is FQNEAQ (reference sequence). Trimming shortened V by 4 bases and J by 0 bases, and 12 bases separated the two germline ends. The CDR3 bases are TGTGCCAGCAGCTGGCCCCGGACAGCGAACACCGGGGAGCTGTTTTTT. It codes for CASSWPRTANTGELFF. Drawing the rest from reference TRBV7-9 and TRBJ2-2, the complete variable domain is DTGVSQNPRHKITKRGQNVTFRCDPISEHNRLYWYRQTLGQGPEFLTYFQNEAQLEKSRLLSDRFSAERPKGSFSTLEIQRTEQGDSAMYLCASSWPRTANTGELFFGEGSRLTVL.

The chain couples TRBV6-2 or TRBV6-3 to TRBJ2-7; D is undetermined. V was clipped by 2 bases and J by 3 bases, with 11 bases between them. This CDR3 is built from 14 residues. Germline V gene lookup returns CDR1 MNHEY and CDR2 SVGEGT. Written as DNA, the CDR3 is TGTGCCAGCAGTTACCTCGACTTAAACTACGAGCAGTACTTC. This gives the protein CASSYLDLNYEQYF.

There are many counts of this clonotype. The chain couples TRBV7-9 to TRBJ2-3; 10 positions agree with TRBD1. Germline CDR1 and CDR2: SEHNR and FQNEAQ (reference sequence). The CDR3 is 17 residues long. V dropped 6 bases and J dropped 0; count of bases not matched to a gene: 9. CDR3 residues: CASSPPGTGASTDTQYF. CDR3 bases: TGTGCCAGCAGTCCCCCTGGGACAGGGGCTAGCACAGATACGCAGTATTTT.

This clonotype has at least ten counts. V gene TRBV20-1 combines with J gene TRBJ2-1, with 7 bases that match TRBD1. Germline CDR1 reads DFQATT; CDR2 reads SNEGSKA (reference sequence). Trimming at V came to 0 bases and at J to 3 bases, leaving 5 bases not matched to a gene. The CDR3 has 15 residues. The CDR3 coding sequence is TGCAGTGCTAGAGATCTTGGACAGGACTACAATGAGCAGTTCTTC. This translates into CSARDLGQDYNEQFF.

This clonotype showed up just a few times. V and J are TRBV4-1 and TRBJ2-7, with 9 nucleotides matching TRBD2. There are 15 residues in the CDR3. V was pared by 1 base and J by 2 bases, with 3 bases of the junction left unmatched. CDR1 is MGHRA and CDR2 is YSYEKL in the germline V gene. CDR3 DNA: TGCGCCAGCAGCCAAGGCGGGGGGGGCACCTACGAGCAGTACTTC. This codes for CASSQGGGGTYEQYF.

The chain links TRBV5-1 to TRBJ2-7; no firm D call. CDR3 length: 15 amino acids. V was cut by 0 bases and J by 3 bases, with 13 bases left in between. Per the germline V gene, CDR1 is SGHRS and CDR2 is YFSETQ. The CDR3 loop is CASSLAGSAVYEQYF. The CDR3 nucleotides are TGCGCCAGCAGCTTGGCCGGGTCGGCTGTCTACGAGCAGTACTTC. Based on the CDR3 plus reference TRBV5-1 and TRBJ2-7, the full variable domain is KAGVTQTPRYLIKTRGQQVTLSCSPISGHRSVSWYQQTPGQGLQFLFEYFSETQRNKGNFPGRFSGRQFSNSRSEMNVSTLELGDSALYLCASSLAGSAVYEQYFGPGTRLTVT.

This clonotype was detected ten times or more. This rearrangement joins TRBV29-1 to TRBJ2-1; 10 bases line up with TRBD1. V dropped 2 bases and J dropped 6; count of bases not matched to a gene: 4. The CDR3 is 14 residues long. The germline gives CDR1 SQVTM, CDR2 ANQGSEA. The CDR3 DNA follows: TGCAGCGTTGAAAGACAGGGGGCGGTCAATGAGCAGTTCTTC. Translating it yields CSVERQGAVNEQFF.

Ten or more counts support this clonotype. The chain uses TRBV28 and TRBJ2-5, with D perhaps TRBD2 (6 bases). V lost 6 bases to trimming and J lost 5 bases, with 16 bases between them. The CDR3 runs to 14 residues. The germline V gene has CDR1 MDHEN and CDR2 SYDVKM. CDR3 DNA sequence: TGTGCCAGCAGCTGGCGGCAGGGAGGCGAGACCCAGTACTTC. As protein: CASSWRQGGETQYF.

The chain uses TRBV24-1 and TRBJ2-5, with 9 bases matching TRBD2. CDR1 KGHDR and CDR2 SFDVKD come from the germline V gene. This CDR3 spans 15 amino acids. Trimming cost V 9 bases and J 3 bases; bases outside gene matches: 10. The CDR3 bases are TGTGCCACCGGCGAGGCTCTAGCGGGGAAAGAGACCCAGTACTTC. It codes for CATGEALAGKETQYF.

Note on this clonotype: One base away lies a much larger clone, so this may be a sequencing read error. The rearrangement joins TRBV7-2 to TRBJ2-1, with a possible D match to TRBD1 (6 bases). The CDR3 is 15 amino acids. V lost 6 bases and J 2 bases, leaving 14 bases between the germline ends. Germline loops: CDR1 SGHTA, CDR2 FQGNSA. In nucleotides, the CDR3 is TGTGCCAGCAGACCGACAGGTGCCACCTACAATGAGCAGTTCTTC. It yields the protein CASRPTGATYNEQFF.

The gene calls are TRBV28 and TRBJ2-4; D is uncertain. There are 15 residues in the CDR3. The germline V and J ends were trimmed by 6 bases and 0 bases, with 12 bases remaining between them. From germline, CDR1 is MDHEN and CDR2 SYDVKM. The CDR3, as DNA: TGTGCCAGCAGCCGACCCACTCTAGCCAAAAACATTCAGTACTTC. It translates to CASSRPTLAKNIQYF.

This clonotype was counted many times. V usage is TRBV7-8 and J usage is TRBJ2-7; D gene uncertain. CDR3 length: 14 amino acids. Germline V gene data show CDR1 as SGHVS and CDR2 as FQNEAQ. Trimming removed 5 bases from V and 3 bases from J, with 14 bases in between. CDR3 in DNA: TGTGCCAGCAGCCCTTTGGGCCCCCTCTACGAGCAGTACTTC. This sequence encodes CASSPLGPLYEQYF.

The CDR3 DNA reads as TGTGCCAGTGGCCGATCGGTCAAAAACATTCAGTACTTC. This codes for CASGRSVKNIQYF. The V and J genes are TRBV27 and TRBJ2-4; D gene ambiguous. The length of the CDR3 is 13 residues. The germline V gene has CDR1 MNHEY and CDR2 SMNVEV (reference sequence). Trimming cost V 9 bases and J 3 bases, with 12 bases left between them.

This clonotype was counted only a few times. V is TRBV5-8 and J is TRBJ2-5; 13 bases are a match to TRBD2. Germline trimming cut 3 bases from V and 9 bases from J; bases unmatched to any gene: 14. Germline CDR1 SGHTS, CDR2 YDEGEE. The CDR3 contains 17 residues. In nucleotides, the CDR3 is TGTGCCAGCAGCTGGACTAGCGGGGGTTACCCAAGAGCGGCCCAGTACTTC. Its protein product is CASSWTSGGYPRAAQYF.

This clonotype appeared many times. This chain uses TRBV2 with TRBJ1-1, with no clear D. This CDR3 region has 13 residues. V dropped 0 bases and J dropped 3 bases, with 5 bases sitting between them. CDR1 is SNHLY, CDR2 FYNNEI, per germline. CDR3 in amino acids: CASSEAFDTEAFF. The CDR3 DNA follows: TGTGCCAGCAGTGAAGCGTTTGACACTGAAGCTTTCTTT. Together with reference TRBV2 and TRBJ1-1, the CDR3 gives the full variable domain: EPEVTQTPSHQVTQMGQEVILRCVPISNHLYFYWYRQILGQKVEFLVSFYNNEISEKSEIFDDQFSVERPDGSNFTLKIRSTKLEDSAMYFCASSEAFDTEAFFGQGTRLTVV.

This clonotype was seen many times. CDR3 amino acids: CASSYHLGSGGTYEQYF. Here the CDR3 DNA reads TGTGCCAGCAGTTACCACCTGGGTAGCGGGGGAACCTACGAGCAGTACTTC. The rearrangement links TRBV6-5 to TRBJ2-7, with TRBD2 matching over 9 bases. CDR3 size: 17 residues. Germline V lookup: CDR1 MNHEY, CDR2 SVGAGI. Unmatched junction bases numbered 10, after V lost 2 bases and J lost 2 bases.

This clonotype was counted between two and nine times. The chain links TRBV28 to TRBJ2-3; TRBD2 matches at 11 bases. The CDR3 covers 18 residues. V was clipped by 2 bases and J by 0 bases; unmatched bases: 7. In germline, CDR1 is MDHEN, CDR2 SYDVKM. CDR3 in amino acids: CASSLPRASGGSTDTQYF. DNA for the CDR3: TGTGCCAGCAGTTTACCCCGGGCTAGCGGGGGGAGCACAGATACGCAGTATTTT.

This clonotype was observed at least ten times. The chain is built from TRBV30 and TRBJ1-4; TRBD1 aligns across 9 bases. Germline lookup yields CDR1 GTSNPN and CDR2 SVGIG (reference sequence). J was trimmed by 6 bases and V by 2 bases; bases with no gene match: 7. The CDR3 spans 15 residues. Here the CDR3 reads CAWSRRRTGDEKLFF. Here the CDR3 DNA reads TGTGCCTGGAGTAGAAGAAGGACAGGGGATGAAAAACTGTTTTTT.